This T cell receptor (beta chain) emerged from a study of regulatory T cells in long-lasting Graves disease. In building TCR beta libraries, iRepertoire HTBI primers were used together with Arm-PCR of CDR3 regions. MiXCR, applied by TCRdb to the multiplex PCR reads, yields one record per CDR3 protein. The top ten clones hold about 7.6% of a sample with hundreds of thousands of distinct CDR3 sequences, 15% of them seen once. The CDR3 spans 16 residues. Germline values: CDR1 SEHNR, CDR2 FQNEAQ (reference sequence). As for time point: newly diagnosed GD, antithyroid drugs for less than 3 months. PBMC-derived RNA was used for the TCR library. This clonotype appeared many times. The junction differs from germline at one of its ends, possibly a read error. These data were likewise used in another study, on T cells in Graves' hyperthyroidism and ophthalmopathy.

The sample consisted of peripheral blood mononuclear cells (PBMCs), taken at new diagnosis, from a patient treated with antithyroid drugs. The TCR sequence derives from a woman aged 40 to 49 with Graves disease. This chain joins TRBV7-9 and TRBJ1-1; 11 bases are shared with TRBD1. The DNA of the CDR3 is TGCGCCAGCAGCCACAGGACAGGGGGCGCCGGCACTGAAGCTTTCTTT. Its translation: CASSHRTGGAGTEAFF. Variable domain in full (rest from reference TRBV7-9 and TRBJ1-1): DTGVSQNPRHKITKRGQNVTFRCDPISEHNRLYWYRQTLGQGPEFLTYFQNEAQLEKSRLLSDRFSAERPKGSFSTLEIQRTEQGDSAMYLCASSHRTGGAGTEAFFGQGTRLTVV.